One and the same sample provided the 11 T cell receptor beta chains below, sequenced in a study of siplizumab effects on memory and regulatory T cells. TCRdb's table, derived via immunoSEQ multiplex PCR, lists solely in-frame clones and lacks some. The sample includes approximately 40,000 clones, around 90% seen only once; the top ten take 0.25%. Sequenced sample: naive CD4+ T cells sorted from blood. These receptors were taken from a human donor in good health.

This clone has just one count. CDR3 sequence: CASSKVRRKRPLHF. DNA for the CDR3: TGTGCCAGCAGCAAAGTACGACGGAAGAGACCCCTCCACTTT. V is TRBV21-1 and J is TRBJ1-6. TRBV21-1 is given as a pseudogene. The CDR3 extends over 14 amino acids.

This chain links TRBV7-9 with TRBJ2-3; D remains unclear. The CDR3 length is 15 residues. Germline values: CDR1 SEHNR, CDR2 FQNEAQ (reference sequence). V shed 5 bases and J shed 4 bases, with 16 bases lying between them. The CDR3 loop reads CASSPLPRSADTQYF. The CDR3, as DNA: TGTGCCAGCAGCCCGTTGCCCCGGAGTGCAGATACGCAGTATTTT. The variable domain in full, with the rest retrieved from reference TRBV7-9 and TRBJ2-3, is DTGVSQNPRHKITKRGQNVTFRCDPISEHNRLYWYRQTLGQGPEFLTYFQNEAQLEKSRLLSDRFSAERPKGSFSTLEIQRTEQGDSAMYLCASSPLPRSADTQYFGPGTRLTVL.

The rearrangement uses TRBV4-2 and TRBJ2-2, with D possibly called TRBD1 or TRBD2 (7 bases each). V was trimmed by 3 bases and J by 8 bases, leaving 31 bases between them. The CDR3 runs 20 residues. Germline CDR1 and CDR2: LGHNA and YNFKEQ. CDR3 residues: CASSHPFRQGRSGPAGELFF. The DNA for the CDR3 is TGTGCCAGCAGCCATCCATTTCGACAGGGTCGTAGCGGGCCGGCGGGGGAGCTGTTTTTT.

The J gene is TRBJ2-7, the V gene TRBV6-5; D is ambiguous. The germline V gene encodes CDR1 MNHEY and CDR2 SVGAGI. The CDR3 is 11 residues long. V dropped 5 bases and J dropped 6 bases, with 8 bases sitting between them. The CDR3 DNA is TGTGCCAGCAGTGACGGACGCGAGCAGTACTTC. Translating gives CASSDGREQYF.

This chain uses TRBV15 with TRBJ2-2; D perhaps matches TRBD2 (5 bases). Germline V gives CDR1 LNHNV, CDR2 YYDKDF (reference sequence). With 1 base removed from V and 6 bases from J, the gap between germline ends came to 12 bases. This CDR3 has 15 residues. CDR3 sequence reads: CATSRGLANPGELFF. The CDR3 DNA sequence: TGTGCCACCAGCAGAGGTCTAGCAAATCCCGGGGAGCTGTTTTTT.

The V gene is TRBV15, the J gene TRBJ2-3; D may match TRBD1 or TRBD2 (5 bases each). The length of the CDR3 is 16 residues. Germline V CDR1 and CDR2: LNHNV, YYDKDF (reference sequence). Trimming stripped 3 bases from V and 14 bases from J, with 27 bases between. The CDR3 nucleotides are TGTGCCACCAGCAGGGGCCCGTCGGGGCTCTCCGGCTCCCGGTATTTT. Its protein product is CATSRGPSGLSGSRYF.

V is TRBV4-2 and J is TRBJ2-5; 14 bases match TRBD2. CDR1 is LGHNA, CDR2 YNFKEQ, per germline. The CDR3 totals 17 residues. The J segment lost 5 bases and the V segment lost 1 base, leaving 6 bases of the junction unmatched. This CDR3 reads CASSQVGTSGSGETQYF. The CDR3 DNA is TGTGCCAGCAGCCAAGTGGGGACTAGCGGGAGCGGCGAGACCCAGTACTTC.

The table lists this clone with a few counts. This sequence joins TRBV7-2 and TRBJ1-2; D may be TRBD1 (6 bases). This CDR3 spans 13 amino acids. Germline V gene sequence: CDR1 SGHTA, CDR2 FQGNSA. Trimming shortened V by 1 base and J by 6 bases, and 9 bases separated the two germline ends. CDR3 coding DNA: TGTGCCAGCAGCTTAGACAGGGAGGATGGCTACACCTTC. It is translated as CASSLDREDGYTF.

The chain combines TRBV27 with TRBJ2-2; TRBD2 is a possible D gene (5 bases). This CDR3 comprises 14 residues. Germline V gene lookup returns CDR1 MNHEY and CDR2 SMNVEV (reference sequence). V shed 4 bases and J shed 0 bases, with 6 bases lying between them. The DNA of the CDR3 is TGTGCCAGCAGTTGGACTGCGAACACCGGGGAGCTGTTTTTT. This encodes CASSWTANTGELFF.

This clone was counted a single time. The rearrangement uses TRBV29-1 and TRBJ1-2; D is unclear. The CDR3 spans 14 residues. V lost 4 bases and J lost 0, with 12 bases in between. Germline V gene lookup returns CDR1 SQVTM and CDR2 ANQGSEA. In nucleotides, the CDR3 is TGCAGCGTTGGACCCATTACGACTAACTATGGCTACACCTTC. Translated: CSVGPITTNYGYTF.

V is TRBV7-9 and J is TRBJ1-2; D may be TRBD1 (6 bases). Germline V gene sequence: CDR1 SEHNR, CDR2 FQNEAQ (reference sequence). CDR3 size: 12 residues. Trimming removed 5 bases at V and 6 bases at J, with 10 bases between. DNA of the CDR3: TGTGCCAGCAGCCGGACAGTCGATGGCTACACCTTC. Amino acids: CASSRTVDGYTF.